This T cell receptor (beta chain) emerged from a study of Graves' ophthalmopathy and Graves' hyperthyroidism. Study-level information: Peripheral blood was collected at initial diagnosis, before any treatment.

At least ten counts were recorded for this clonotype. Antigen specificity is unknown. Researchers took RNA transcripts and amplified TCR beta CDR3 regions from them. HTBI primers were employed in first-round RT-PCR, then a second-round multiplex PCR followed. TCRdb re-called the multiplex PCR reads through MiXCR, storing one row per CDR3 protein. The table has a few hundred thousand distinct CDR3 sequences, roughly a sixth seen once; the top ten hold approximately 13%. Points from the study as a whole: Built on 13 signatures, a model told ophthalmopathy apart from stable hyperthyroidism with over 85% sensitivity and under 83% specificity.

Sequenced sample: peripheral blood. The receptor comes from an adult man with Graves' ophthalmopathy.

The CDR3 sequence: CASSLTNGGETQYF. The CDR3 region has the DNA TGTGCCAGCAGCTTAACGAACGGCGGGGAGACCCAGTACTTC. This chain links TRBV7-3 with TRBJ2-5; D is perhaps TRBD2 (5 bases). The V and J ends lost 0 bases and 5 bases respectively, with 10 bases between them. Germline lookup yields CDR1 SGHTA and CDR2 FQGTGA. CDR3 length equals 14 residues.